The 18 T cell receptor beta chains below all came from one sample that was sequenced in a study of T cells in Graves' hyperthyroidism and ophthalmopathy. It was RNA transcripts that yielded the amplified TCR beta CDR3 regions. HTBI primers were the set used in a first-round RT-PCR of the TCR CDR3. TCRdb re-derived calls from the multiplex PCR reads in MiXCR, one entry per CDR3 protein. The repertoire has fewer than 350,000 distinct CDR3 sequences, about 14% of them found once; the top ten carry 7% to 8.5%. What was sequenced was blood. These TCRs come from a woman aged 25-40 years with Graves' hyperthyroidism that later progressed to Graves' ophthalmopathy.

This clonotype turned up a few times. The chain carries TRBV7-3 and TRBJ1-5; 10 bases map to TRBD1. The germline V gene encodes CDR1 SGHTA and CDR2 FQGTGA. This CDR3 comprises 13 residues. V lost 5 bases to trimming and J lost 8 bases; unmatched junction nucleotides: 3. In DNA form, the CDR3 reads TGTGCCAGCAGCCCCGGACAGGGGGAGCCCCAGCATTTT. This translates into CASSPGQGEPQHF.

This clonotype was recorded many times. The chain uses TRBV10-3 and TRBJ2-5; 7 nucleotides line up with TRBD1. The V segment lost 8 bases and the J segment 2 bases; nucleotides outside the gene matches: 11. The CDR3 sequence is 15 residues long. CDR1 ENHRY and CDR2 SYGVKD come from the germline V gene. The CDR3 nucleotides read TGTGCCATCTCTAGGACAGGCTCCCAACAAGAGACCCAGTACTTC. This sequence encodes CAISRTGSQQETQYF.

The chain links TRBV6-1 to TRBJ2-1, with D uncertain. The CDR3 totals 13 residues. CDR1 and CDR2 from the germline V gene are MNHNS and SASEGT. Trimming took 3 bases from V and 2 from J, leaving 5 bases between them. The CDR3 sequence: CASSDSPYNEQFF. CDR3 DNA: TGTGCCAGCAGTGATTCCCCCTACAATGAGCAGTTCTTC.

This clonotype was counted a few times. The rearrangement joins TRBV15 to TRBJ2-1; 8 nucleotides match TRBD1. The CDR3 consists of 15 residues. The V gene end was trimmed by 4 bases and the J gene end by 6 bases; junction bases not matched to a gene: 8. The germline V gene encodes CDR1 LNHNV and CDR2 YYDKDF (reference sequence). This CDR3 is CATSKAGGKGNEQFF. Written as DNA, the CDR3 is TGTGCCACCAGCAAAGCAGGGGGCAAGGGCAATGAGCAGTTCTTC.

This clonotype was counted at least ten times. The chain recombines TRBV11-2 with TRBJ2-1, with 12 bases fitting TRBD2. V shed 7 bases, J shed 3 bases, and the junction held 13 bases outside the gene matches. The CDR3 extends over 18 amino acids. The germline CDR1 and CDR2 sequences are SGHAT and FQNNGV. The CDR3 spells CASTLSWTSGTHYNEQFF. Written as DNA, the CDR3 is TGTGCCAGCACTCTATCGTGGACTAGCGGGACTCACTACAATGAGCAGTTCTTC.

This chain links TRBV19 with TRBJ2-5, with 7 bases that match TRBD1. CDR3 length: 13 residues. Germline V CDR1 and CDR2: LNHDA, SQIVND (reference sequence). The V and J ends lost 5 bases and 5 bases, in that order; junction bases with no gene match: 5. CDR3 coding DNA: TGTGCCAGTAGTCCCACAGGGGCCGAGACCCAGTACTTC. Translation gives CASSPTGAETQYF. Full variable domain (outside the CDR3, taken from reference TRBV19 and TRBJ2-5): DGGITQSPKYLFRKEGQNVTLSCEQNLNHDAMYWYRQDPGQGLRLIYYSQIVNDFQKGDIAEGYSVSREKKESFPLTVTSAQKNPTAFYLCASSPTGAETQYFGPGTRLLVL.

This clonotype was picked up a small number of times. CDR3 sequence reads: CASSPYRVRMVKLFF. As DNA, the CDR3 is TGTGCCAGCTCACCTTACAGGGTTCGAATGGTAAAACTGTTTTTT. V gene TRBV18 combines with J gene TRBJ1-4, with a tentative D call TRBD1 (6 bases). Trimming took off 3 bases at V and 10 bases at J, with 18 bases between the two ends. This CDR3 has 15 residues. Germline CDR1 is KGHSH and CDR2 is LQKENI.

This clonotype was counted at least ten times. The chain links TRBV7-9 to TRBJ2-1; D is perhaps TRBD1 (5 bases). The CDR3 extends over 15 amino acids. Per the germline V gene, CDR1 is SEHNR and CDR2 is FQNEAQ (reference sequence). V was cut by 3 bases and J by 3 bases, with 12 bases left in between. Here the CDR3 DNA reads TGTGCCAGCAGCTTCCCCAGGGTGGACTACAATGAGCAGTTCTTC. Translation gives CASSFPRVDYNEQFF.

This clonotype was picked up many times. The CDR3: CASSQTPDKGYTF. Here the CDR3 DNA reads TGTGCCAGCAGCCAGACCCCGGACAAAGGCTACACCTTC. This chain uses TRBV28 with TRBJ1-2; D is perhaps TRBD1 (5 bases). Trimming cost V 6 bases and J 8 bases, with 16 bases left between them. This CDR3 has 13 residues. From germline, CDR1 is MDHEN and CDR2 SYDVKM.

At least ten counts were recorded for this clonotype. The CDR3: CASSDRDGALYEQYF. For the CDR3, the DNA is TGTGCCAGCAGTGACAGGGACGGCGCGCTGTACGAGCAGTACTTC. This chain joins TRBV2 and TRBJ2-7, with D perhaps given as TRBD1 or TRBD2 (5 bases each). The ends were cut back, 3 bases at V and 4 bases at J, with 16 bases in the middle. The CDR3 length is 15 residues. The germline CDR1 and CDR2 sequences are SNHLY and FYNNEI.

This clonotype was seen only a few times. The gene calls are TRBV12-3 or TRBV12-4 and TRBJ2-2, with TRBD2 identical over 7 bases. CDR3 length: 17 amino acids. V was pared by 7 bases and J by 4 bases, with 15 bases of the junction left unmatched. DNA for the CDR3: TGTGCCAGCACCCCGAAGCGGGACCGCGGCGGCACCGGGGAGCTGTTTTTT. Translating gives CASTPKRDRGGTGELFF.

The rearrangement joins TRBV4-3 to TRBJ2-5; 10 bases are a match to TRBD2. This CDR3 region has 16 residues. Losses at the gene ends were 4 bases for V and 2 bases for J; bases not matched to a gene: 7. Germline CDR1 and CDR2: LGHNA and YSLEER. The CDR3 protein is CASSPGLAEIQETQYF. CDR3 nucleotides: TGCGCCAGCAGCCCTGGACTAGCGGAGATTCAAGAGACCCAGTACTTC.

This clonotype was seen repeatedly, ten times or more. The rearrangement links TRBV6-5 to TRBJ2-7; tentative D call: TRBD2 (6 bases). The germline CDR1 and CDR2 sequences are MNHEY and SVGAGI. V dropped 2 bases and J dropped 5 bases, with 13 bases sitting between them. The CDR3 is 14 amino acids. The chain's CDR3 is CASSYGAGLNEQYF. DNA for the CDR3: TGTGCCAGCAGTTACGGTGCGGGACTCAACGAGCAGTACTTC.

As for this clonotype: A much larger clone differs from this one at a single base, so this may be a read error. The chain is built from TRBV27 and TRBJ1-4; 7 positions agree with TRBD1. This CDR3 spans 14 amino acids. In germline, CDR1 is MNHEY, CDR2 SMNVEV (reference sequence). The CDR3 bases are TGTGCCAGCAGATCGGGACAGATTAATGGAAAACTGTTTTTT. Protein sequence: CASRSGQINGKLFF.

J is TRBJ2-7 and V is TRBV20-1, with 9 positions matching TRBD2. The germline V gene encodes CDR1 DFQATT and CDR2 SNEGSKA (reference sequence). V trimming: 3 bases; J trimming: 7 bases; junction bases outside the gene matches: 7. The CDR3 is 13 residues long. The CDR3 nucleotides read TGCAGTGCTAGTTTTAGCGGGAGAGGTGAGCAGTACTTC. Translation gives CSASFSGRGEQYF.

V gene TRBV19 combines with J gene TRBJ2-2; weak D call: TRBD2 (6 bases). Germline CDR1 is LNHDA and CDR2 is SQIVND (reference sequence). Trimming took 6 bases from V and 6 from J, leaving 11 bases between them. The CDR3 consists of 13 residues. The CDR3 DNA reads TGTGCCAGTAGGGGACTTGGGGCCGGGGAGCTGTTTTTT. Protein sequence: CASRGLGAGELFF. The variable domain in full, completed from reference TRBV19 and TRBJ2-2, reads DGGITQSPKYLFRKEGQNVTLSCEQNLNHDAMYWYRQDPGQGLRLIYYSQIVNDFQKGDIAEGYSVSREKKESFPLTVTSAQKNPTAFYLCASRGLGAGELFFGEGSRLTVL.

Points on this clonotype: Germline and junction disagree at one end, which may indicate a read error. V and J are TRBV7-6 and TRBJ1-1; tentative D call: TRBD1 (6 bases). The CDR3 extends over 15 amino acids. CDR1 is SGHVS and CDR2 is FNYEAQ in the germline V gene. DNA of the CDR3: TGTGCCAGCAACTTAGCGGGGGGCGCGTACACTGAAGCTTTCTTT. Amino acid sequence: CASNLAGGAYTEAFF.

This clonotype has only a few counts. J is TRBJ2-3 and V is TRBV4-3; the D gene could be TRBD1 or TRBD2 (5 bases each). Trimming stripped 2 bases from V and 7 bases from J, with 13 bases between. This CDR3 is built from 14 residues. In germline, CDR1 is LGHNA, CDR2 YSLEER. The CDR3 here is CASSQRGAPHTQYF. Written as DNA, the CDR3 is TGCGCCAGCAGCCAAAGGGGAGCCCCGCATACGCAGTATTTT.